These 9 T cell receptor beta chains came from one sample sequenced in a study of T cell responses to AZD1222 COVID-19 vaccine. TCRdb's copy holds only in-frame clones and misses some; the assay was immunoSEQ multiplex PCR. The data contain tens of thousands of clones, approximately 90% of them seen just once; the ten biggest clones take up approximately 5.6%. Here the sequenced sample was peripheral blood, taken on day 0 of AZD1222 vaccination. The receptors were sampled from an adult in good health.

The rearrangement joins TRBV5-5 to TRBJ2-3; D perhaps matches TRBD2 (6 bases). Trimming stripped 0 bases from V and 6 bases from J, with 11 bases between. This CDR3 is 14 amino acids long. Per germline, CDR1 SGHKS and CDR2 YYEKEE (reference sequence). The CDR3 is CASSLVRRADTQYF. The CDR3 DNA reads TGTGCCAGCAGCTTGGTCAGGAGGGCCGATACGCAGTATTTT.

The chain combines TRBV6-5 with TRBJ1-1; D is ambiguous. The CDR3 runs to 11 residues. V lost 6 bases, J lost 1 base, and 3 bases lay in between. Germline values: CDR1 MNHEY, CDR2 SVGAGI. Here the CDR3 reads CASRQNTEAFF. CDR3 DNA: TGTGCCAGCAGGCAGAACACTGAAGCTTTCTTT.

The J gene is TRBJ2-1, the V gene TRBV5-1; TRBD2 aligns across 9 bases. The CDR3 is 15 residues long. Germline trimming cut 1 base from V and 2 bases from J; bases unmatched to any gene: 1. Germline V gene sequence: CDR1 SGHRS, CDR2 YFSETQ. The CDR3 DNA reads TGCGCCAGCAGCTTGTTAGCGGGGGCCTACAATGAGCAGTTCTTC. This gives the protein CASSLLAGAYNEQFF.

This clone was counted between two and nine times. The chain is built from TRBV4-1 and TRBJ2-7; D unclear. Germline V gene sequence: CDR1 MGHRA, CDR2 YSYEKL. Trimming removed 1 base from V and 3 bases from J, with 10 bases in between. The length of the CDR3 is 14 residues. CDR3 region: CASSQVYTDYEQYF. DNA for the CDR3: TGCGCCAGCAGCCAAGTTTACACCGACTACGAGCAGTACTTC.

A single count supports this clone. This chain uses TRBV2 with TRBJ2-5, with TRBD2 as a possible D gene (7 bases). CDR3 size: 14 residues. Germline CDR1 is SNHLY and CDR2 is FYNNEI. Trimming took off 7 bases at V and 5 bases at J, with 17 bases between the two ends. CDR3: CASNAGAVLETQYF. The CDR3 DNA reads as TGTGCCAGCAATGCGGGGGCCGTCCTGGAGACCCAGTACTTC.

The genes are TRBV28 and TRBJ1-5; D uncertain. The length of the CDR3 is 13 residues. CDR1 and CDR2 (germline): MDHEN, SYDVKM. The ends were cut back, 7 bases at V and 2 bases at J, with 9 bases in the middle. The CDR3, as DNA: TGTGCCAGCACCCCGTCTGGCAATCAGCCCCAGCATTTT. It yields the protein CASTPSGNQPQHF.

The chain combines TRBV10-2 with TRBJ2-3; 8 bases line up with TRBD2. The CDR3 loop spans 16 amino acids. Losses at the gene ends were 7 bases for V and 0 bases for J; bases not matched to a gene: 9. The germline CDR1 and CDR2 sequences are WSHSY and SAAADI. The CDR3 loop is CASNNPSGRSTDTQYF. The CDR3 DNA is TGCGCCAGCAATAATCCTAGCGGGCGAAGCACAGATACGCAGTATTTT.

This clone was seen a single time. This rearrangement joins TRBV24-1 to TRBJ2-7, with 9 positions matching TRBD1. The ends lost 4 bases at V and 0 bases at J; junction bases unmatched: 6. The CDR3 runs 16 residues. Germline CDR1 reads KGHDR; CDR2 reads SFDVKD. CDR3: CATSEADRGRSYEQYF. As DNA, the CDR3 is TGTGCCACCAGTGAGGCGGACAGGGGCCGCTCCTACGAGCAGTACTTC.

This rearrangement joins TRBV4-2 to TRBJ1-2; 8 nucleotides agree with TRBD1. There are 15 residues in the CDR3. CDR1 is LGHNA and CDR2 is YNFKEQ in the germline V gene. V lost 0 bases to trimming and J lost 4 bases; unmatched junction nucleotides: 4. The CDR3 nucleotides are TGTGCCAGCAGCCAAGATAGGACAGGGTCCTATGGCTACACCTTC. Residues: CASSQDRTGSYGYTF.